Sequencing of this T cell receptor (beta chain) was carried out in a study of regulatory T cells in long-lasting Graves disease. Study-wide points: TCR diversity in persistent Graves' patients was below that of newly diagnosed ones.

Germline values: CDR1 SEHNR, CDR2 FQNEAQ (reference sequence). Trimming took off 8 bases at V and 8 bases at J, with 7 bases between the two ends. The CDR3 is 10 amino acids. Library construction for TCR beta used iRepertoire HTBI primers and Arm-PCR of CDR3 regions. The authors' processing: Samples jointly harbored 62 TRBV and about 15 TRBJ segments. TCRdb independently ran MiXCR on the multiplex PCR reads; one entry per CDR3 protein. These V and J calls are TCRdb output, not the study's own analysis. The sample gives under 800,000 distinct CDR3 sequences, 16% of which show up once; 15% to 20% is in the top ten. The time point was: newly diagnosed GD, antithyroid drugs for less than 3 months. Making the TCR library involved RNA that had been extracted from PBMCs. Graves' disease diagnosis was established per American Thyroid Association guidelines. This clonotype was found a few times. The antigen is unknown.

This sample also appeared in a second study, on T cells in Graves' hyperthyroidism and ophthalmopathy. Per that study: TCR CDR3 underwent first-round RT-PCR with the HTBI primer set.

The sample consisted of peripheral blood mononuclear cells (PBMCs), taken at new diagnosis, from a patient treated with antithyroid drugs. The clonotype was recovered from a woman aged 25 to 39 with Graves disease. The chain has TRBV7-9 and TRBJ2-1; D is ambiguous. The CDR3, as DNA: TGTGCCAGCGGTTCCCATGAGCAGTTCTTC. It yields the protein CASGSHEQFF.